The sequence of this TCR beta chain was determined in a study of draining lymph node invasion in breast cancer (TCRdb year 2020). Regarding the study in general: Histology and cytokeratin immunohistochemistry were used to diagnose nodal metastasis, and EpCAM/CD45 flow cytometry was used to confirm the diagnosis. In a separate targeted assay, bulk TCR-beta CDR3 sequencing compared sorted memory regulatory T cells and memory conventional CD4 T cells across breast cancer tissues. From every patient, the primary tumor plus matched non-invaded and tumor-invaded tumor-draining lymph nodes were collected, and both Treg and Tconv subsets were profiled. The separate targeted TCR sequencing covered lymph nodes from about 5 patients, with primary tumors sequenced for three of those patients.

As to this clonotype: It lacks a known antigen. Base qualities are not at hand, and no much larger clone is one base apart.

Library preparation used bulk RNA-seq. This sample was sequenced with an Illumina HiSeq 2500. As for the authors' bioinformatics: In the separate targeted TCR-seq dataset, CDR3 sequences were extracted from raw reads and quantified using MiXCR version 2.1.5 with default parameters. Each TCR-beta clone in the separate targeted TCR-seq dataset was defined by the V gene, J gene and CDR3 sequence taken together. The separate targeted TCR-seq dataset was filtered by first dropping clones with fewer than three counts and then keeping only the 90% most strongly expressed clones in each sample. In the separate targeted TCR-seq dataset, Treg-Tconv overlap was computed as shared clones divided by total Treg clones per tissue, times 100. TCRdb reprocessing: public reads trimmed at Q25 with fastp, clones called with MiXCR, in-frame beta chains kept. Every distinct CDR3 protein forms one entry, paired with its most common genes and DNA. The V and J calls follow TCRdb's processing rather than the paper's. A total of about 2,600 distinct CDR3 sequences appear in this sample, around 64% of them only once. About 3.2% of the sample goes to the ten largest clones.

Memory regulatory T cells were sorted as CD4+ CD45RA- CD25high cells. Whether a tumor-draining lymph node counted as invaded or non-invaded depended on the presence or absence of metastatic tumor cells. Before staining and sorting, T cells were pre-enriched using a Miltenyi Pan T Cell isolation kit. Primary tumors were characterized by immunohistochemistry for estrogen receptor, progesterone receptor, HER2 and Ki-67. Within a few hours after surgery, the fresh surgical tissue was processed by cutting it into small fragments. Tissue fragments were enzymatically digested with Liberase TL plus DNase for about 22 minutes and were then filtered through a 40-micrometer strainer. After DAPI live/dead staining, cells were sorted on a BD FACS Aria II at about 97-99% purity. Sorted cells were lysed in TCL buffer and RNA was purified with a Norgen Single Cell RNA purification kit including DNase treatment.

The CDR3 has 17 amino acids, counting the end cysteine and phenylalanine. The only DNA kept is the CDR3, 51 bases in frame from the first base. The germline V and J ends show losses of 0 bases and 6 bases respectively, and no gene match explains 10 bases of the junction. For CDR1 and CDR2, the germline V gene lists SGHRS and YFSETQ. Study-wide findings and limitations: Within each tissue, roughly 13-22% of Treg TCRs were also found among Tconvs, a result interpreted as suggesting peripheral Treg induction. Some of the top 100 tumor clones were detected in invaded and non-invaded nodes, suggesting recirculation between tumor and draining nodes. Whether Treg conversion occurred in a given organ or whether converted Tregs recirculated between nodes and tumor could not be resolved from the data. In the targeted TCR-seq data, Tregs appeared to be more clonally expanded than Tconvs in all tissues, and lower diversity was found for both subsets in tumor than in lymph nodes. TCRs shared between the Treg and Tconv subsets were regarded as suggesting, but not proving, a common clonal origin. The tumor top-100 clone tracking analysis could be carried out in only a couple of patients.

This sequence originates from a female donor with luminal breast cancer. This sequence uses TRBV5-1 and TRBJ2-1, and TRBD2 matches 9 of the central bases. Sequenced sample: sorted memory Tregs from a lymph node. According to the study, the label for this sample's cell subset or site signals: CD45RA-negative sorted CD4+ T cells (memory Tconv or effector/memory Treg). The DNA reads TGCGCCAGCAGCTTGGTGGTTGCAGCGGGGGGATCCAATGAGCAGTTCTTC. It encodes CASSLVVAAGGSNEQFF.